Below, one T cell receptor beta chain is given with its context. The record originates from a study of T cells in Graves' hyperthyroidism and ophthalmopathy. Uncontrolled infection, other autoimmune disease, pregnancy or lactation excluded patients. Fresh peripheral blood, approximately 10 ml, was the source of the PBMCs. CDR1 and CDR2 (germline): SGHRS, YFSETQ. Trimming took 1 base from V and 7 from J, leaving 12 bases between them. The CDR3 extends over 14 amino acids. Template material for amplifying TCR beta CDR3 regions consisted of RNA transcripts. The HTBI primer set was used in a first-round RT-PCR of the TCR CDR3. MiXCR, applied by TCRdb to the multiplex PCR reads, yields one record per CDR3 protein. The sample has roughly 250,000 distinct CDR3 sequences, roughly 20% seen once.

The sequence was collected from a man aged 25 to 40 with Graves' ophthalmopathy. V is TRBV5-1 and J is TRBJ2-1; D not certain. Sequenced sample: blood. The CDR3: CASSLMPPKNEQFF. CDR3 sequence (DNA): TGCGCCAGCAGCTTGATGCCCCCAAAGAATGAGCAGTTCTTC.